This T cell receptor (beta chain) was sequenced in a study of breast tumors, draining lymph nodes, adjacent tissues. In its sample, this clonotype was seen many times. Its matching antigen is unknown. Looked up from germline, CDR1 is KGHSH and CDR2 is LQKENI. V lost 1 base to trimming and J lost 9 bases, with 10 bases between them. This CDR3 is built from 13 residues. MiXCR, applied by TCRdb to the multiplex PCR reads, yields one record per CDR3 protein. The repertoire holds 150,000 to 200,000 distinct CDR3 sequences, with 33% as singletons. Study-level results: The data were judged consistent with most tumor T cells coming from lymph node and expanding in tumor. That most tumor T cells come from lymph nodes remained unproven. Tumor repertoires ranked between lymph nodes and nontumor tissue in diversity, with V and J gene preferences. Compared with basal-like, luminal-like tumors shared significantly more repertoire with nontumor tissue.

Samples came from axillary lymph nodes draining the breast cancer. The sequenced material came from axillary lymph node tissue. The rearrangement links TRBV18 to TRBJ1-5; the D gene is possibly TRBD1 (6 bases). The source is a female donor with breast cancer. Some clones in this sample may be carry-over from other donors' samples. The CDR3 here is CASSPRQEGPQHF. The DNA of the CDR3 is TGTGCCAGCTCACCACGACAGGAGGGGCCCCAGCATTTT.